Shown below are 23 T cell receptor beta chains from a single sample sequenced in a study of spatial heterogeneity in lung cancer. Study-wide results and limits: Within tumors, counts of expanded alpha and beta TCRs tracked tumor mutation counts.

These TCRs are of unknown antigen specificity. TCRdb reprocessed the 5' RACE reads via MiXCR and lists one record per CDR3 protein. The repertoire holds fewer than 5,000 distinct CDR3 sequences, with roughly 6% as singletons. Time point meaning: sample taken at primary tumor resection. The sample in question was lung tumor tissue, obtained at surgery. The receptors shown here come from a male donor with early-stage non-small cell lung cancer.

There are many counts of this clonotype. V and J are TRBV5-1 and TRBJ1-4, with TRBD1 as a possible D gene (5 bases). Trimming shortened V by 0 bases and J by 7 bases, and 10 bases separated the two germline ends. The CDR3 runs to 14 residues. In germline, CDR1 is SGHRS, CDR2 YFSETQ. CDR3 nucleotides: TGCGCCAGCAGCTTGGTCGGGGCGGTTGAAAAACTGTTTTTT. Protein: CASSLVGAVEKLFF.

By share, this clonotype ranks as medium-sized. The J gene is TRBJ2-6, the V gene TRBV3-1, with 7 bases that match TRBD1. The V segment lost 4 bases and the J segment 3 bases; nucleotides outside the gene matches: 3. The CDR3 has 15 amino acids. CDR1 is LGHDT and CDR2 is YNNKEL in the germline V gene (reference sequence). The CDR3 sequence: CASSPRQGGANVLTF. The CDR3 region has the DNA TGTGCCAGCAGCCCACGACAGGGTGGGGCCAACGTCCTGACTTTC.

About this clonotype: A much larger clone sits a single nucleotide away, making a read error possible. The chain uses TRBV20-1 and TRBJ2-5; 8 bases line up with TRBD1. CDR3 length: 15 residues. Germline values: CDR1 DFQATT, CDR2 SNEGSKA (reference sequence). The CDR3 DNA sequence: TGCAGTGCTAGATATGGGCAGGGGGCAAGAGAGACCCAGAACTTC. Translating gives CSARYGQGARETQNF.

By share of the sample, this clonotype is medium-sized. This chain links TRBV20-1 with TRBJ2-4; 7 nucleotides line up with TRBD1. Germline CDR1 reads DFQATT; CDR2 reads SNEGSKA (reference sequence). This CDR3 comprises 16 residues. V lost 4 bases, J lost 6 bases, and 15 bases stayed unmatched. CDR3 in DNA: TGCAGTGCTACTGACAGGGAAACCGGGTCTTCAAACATTCAGTACTTC. Encoded protein: CSATDRETGSSNIQYF.

The chain carries TRBV12-3 or TRBV12-4 and TRBJ2-2; the match to TRBD1 covers 8 bases. V lost 7 bases, J lost 2 bases, and 15 bases stayed unmatched. CDR3 length: 18 residues. CDR3: CASTLKTGAGTNTGELFF. The CDR3 coding sequence is TGTGCCAGCACCTTAAAGACAGGGGCCGGGACAAACACCGGGGAGCTGTTTTTT.

The chain recombines TRBV19 with TRBJ2-7, with D maybe TRBD1 (5 bases). V was shortened by 3 bases and J by 4 bases, with 25 bases between the two germline ends. This CDR3 region has 18 residues. From germline, CDR1 is LNHDA and CDR2 SQIVND (reference sequence). Here the CDR3 DNA reads TGTGCCAGTAGTATCCCCTCAGGGCAGGTGAATTCTGGATACGAGCAGTACTTC. Amino acid sequence: CASSIPSGQVNSGYEQYF.

This clonotype occurred many times. The chain couples TRBV5-1 to TRBJ2-5; D ambiguous. Germline V gene data show CDR1 as SGHRS and CDR2 as YFSETQ. The CDR3 totals 14 residues. Trimming shortened V by 0 bases and J by 0 bases, and 6 bases separated the two germline ends. The CDR3 DNA follows: TGCGCCAGCAGCTTGGAGGGTCACCAAGAGACCCAGTACTTC. As protein: CASSLEGHQETQYF. Together with reference TRBV5-1 and TRBJ2-5, the CDR3 gives the full variable domain: KAGVTQTPRYLIKTRGQQVTLSCSPISGHRSVSWYQQTPGQGLQFLFEYFSETQRNKGNFPGRFSGRQFSNSRSEMNVSTLELGDSALYLCASSLEGHQETQYFGPGTRLLVL.

Here the CDR3 DNA reads TGCAGTGCTAGAGATTGGACAAATAGCGGGAGGGCCAATGAGCAGTTCTTC. Amino acids: CSARDWTNSGRANEQFF. This chain links TRBV20-1 with TRBJ2-1; the match to TRBD2 covers 11 bases. CDR3 length equals 17 residues. CDR1 and CDR2 from the germline V gene are DFQATT and SNEGSKA (reference sequence). Trimming cost V 0 bases and J 6 bases; bases outside gene matches: 10.

Comment on this clonotype: A much larger clone differs from this one at a single base, so this may be a read error. The chain couples TRBV20-1 to TRBJ1-1; a weak D match, TRBD1 (5 bases). This CDR3 comprises 11 residues. CDR1 and CDR2 from the germline V gene are DFQATT and SNEGSKA (reference sequence). The DNA for the CDR3 is TGCAGCGGGACGGTGAACACTGAAGTTTTCTTT. Translation gives CSGTVNTEVFF.

This clonotype was seen ten or more times. The chain uses TRBV11-3 and TRBJ1-1; D possibly corresponds to TRBD1 (6 bases). This CDR3 has 15 amino acids. V was pared by 4 bases and J by 1 base, with 13 bases between. Germline CDR1 and CDR2: SGHNT and YENEEA. CDR3 bases: TGTGCCAGCAGCTCGGCTGGGGGGCGGAACACTGAAGCTTTCTTT. Translation: CASSSAGGRNTEAFF. Supplemented by reference TRBV11-3 and TRBJ1-1, the full variable domain reads EAGVVQSPRYKIIEKKQPVAFWCNPISGHNTLYWYLQNLGQGPELLIRYENEEAVDDSQLPKDRFSAERLKGVDSTLKIQPAELGDSAVYLCASSSAGGRNTEAFFGQGTRLTVV.

This chain uses TRBV5-1 with TRBJ2-5; 9 bases line up with TRBD1. Germline-derived CDR1 and CDR2 are SGHRS and YFSETQ. This CDR3 has 15 residues. Trimming at V came to 4 bases and at J to 4 bases, leaving 8 bases not matched to a gene. This chain's CDR3 is CASSLQGAQGETQYF. CDR3 coding DNA: TGCGCCAGCAGCCTACAGGGGGCGCAAGGAGAGACCCAGTACTTC.

This clonotype is judged medium-sized (0.01 to 0.1%). This rearrangement joins TRBV5-1 to TRBJ1-2; D gene uncertain. Deletions cut 0 bases from V and 6 bases from J, with 9 bases between. CDR1 and CDR2 (germline): SGHRS, YFSETQ. This CDR3 comprises 13 residues. The CDR3 spells CASSLEIGNGYTF. CDR3 DNA sequence: TGCGCCAGCAGCTTGGAAATCGGTAATGGCTACACCTTC.

The chain recombines TRBV12-3 or TRBV12-4 with TRBJ2-3; 14 bases align to TRBD2. Trimming took 6 bases from V and 2 from J; bases not matched to a gene: 1. The CDR3 is made up of 15 amino acids. For the CDR3, the DNA is TGTGCCAGCAGGGGACTAGCGGGGGTCACAGATACGCAGTATTTT. This translates into CASRGLAGVTDTQYF.

Ten or more counts support this clonotype. The chain links TRBV5-6 to TRBJ1-1, with unresolved D. The CDR3 has 11 residues. CDR1 is SGHDT and CDR2 is YYEEEE in the germline V gene. Trimming removed 0 bases from V and 5 bases from J, with 2 bases in between. As DNA, the CDR3 is TGTGCCAGCAGCTTGGCAACTGAAGCTTTCTTT. Its protein is CASSLATEAFF.

The chain couples TRBV6-5 to TRBJ1-6; no clear D gene. Germline values: CDR1 MNHEY, CDR2 SVGAGI. The CDR3 is 17 residues long. Between the trimmed V and J ends, which lost 0 bases and 5 bases, there was a span of 14 bases. CDR3 region: CASSYSRGISDNSPLHF. DNA of the CDR3: TGTGCCAGCAGTTACTCTAGAGGCATTTCCGATAATTCACCCCTCCACTTT.

By proportion, this clonotype is medium-sized. The chain uses TRBV6-2 or TRBV6-3 and TRBJ2-3; D unresolved. The germline CDR1 and CDR2 sequences are MNHEY and SVGEGT. CDR3 size: 13 residues. V was clipped by 6 bases and J by 4 bases, with 11 bases between them. The CDR3 region has the DNA TGTGCCAGCAGGTTACCCCCCGCAGATACGCAGTATTTT. Residues: CASRLPPADTQYF.

This clonotype was seen ten or more times. This sequence joins TRBV6-6 and TRBJ1-5; possible D gene TRBD1, 5 bases. Germline values: CDR1 MNHNY, CDR2 SVGAGI (reference sequence). The V end lost 5 bases, the J end lost 2 bases, and 16 bases lay between the germline ends. The CDR3 has 16 amino acids. In nucleotides, the CDR3 is TGTGCCAGCAGTATCAGGGAGTCAAGAGGCAATCAGCCCCAGCATTTT. This sequence encodes CASSIRESRGNQPQHF.

The chain employs TRBV5-1 and TRBJ2-7; perhaps TRBD2 as D (6 bases). CDR3 length equals 16 residues. Germline V gives CDR1 SGHRS, CDR2 YFSETQ. The V end lost 0 bases, the J end lost 3 bases, and 16 bases lay between the germline ends. CDR3 protein: CASSLASGVGIYEQYF. The CDR3 DNA reads TGCGCCAGCAGCTTGGCCTCGGGGGTTGGGATCTACGAGCAGTACTTC. Filled out from reference TRBV5-1 and TRBJ2-7, the complete variable domain reads KAGVTQTPRYLIKTRGQQVTLSCSPISGHRSVSWYQQTPGQGLQFLFEYFSETQRNKGNFPGRFSGRQFSNSRSEMNVSTLELGDSALYLCASSLASGVGIYEQYFGPGTRLTVT.

By frequency in the sample, this clonotype is medium-sized (0.01 to 0.1%). The chain employs TRBV6-2 or TRBV6-3 and TRBJ1-2; D is undetermined. The CDR3 has 12 amino acids. Germline V lookup: CDR1 MNHEY, CDR2 SVGEGT. V lost 5 bases to trimming and J lost 2 bases, with 6 bases between them. CDR3 sequence reads: CASSNGNYGYTF. CDR3 sequence (DNA): TGTGCCAGCAGTAACGGGAACTATGGCTACACCTTC.

This clonotype showed up just a few times. The V gene is TRBV5-1, the J gene TRBJ2-3; no definite D call. V gave up 4 bases and J gave up 6 bases, with 15 bases separating them. This CDR3 region has 14 residues. Germline V lookup: CDR1 SGHRS, CDR2 YFSETQ. CDR3 nucleotides: TGCGCCAGCAGCCCCCCTCTAGAAATCGATACGCAGTATTTT. This sequence encodes CASSPPLEIDTQYF.

This clonotype was counted many times. This chain links TRBV5-1 with TRBJ2-3; D is tentatively TRBD1 or TRBD2 (5 bases each). CDR1 and CDR2 (germline): SGHRS, YFSETQ. The germline V and J ends were trimmed by 4 bases and 6 bases, with 21 bases remaining between them. The CDR3 contains 16 residues. The CDR3 DNA sequence: TGCGCCAGCAGCCGGGGAGAGGGGCTGACCTGCGATACGCAGTATTTT. Residues: CASSRGEGLTCDTQYF.

In this sample, this clonotype turned up a few times. The chain links TRBV3-1 to TRBJ2-7; no clear D. Germline V CDR1 and CDR2: LGHDT, YNNKEL (reference sequence). The CDR3 covers 14 residues. Trimming cost V 4 bases and J 4 bases, with 14 bases left between them. The CDR3 region is CASSLGHASYEQYF. The DNA of the CDR3 is TGTGCCAGCAGCCTCGGGCACGCGTCATACGAGCAGTACTTC.

By proportion, this clonotype is medium-sized. This sequence joins TRBV11-1 and TRBJ1-2, with a tentative D call TRBD1 (5 bases). CDR3 size: 14 residues. The germline V and J ends were trimmed by 5 bases and 3 bases, with 13 bases remaining between them. Germline V CDR1 and CDR2: SGHAT, FQDESV (reference sequence). Here the CDR3 DNA reads TGTGCCAGCAGCCCCGGGGCGGGCTACTATGGCTACACCTTC. It specifies CASSPGAGYYGYTF.